This TCR beta chain was profiled in a study of blood T cell repertoires in COVID-19. Looking at the study overall: Sites in the United States, Italy and Spain provided acute and convalescent COVID-19 samples.

The CDR3 is 16 residues long. V lost 2 bases and J 1 base, leaving 13 bases between the germline ends. Per the germline V gene, CDR1 is MNHNS and CDR2 is SASEGT. Original processing methods: Using reference gene primer amplification, nucleated cell counts were estimated. Using immunoSEQ multiplex PCR, the repertoire was profiled, and TCRdb retains in-frame clones only, with some absent. V and J calls and clone size come straight from that table; D and trimming were deduced from the DNA. The table shows around 200,000 clones, with around 81% occurring only once. The clonotype originates from a man aged 50 or older with active or convalescent COVID-19. The V call is TRBV6-1, the J call TRBJ2-3; possibly TRBD2 for D (6 bases). What was sequenced was peripheral blood. The CDR3 protein is CASSESPGEGTDTQYF. CDR3 coding DNA: TGTGCCAGCAGTGAAAGTCCGGGAGAGGGCACAGATACGCAGTATTTT.